The clone carrying this T cell receptor beta chain was recorded many times. Unique molecular identifiers tagged every individual TCR cDNA molecule. TCRdb used MiXCR to reprocess the 5' RACE reads, holding one entry per CDR3 protein. The data show around 40,000 distinct CDR3 sequences, roughly 7.8% seen once. Regarding time point: blood at routine non-recurrence follow-up after resection. The authors sequenced whole RNA from tumor, nontumor lung or frozen PBMC without sorting. This sample was included in a study of spatial heterogeneity in lung cancer. The TCR was taken from a male donor with early-stage non-small cell lung cancer. Sequencing used PBMCs, obtained at follow-up.

This CDR3 reads CSARRQGKVTQYF. CDR3 DNA: TGCAGTGCTAGACGACAGGGAAAGGTGACCCAGTACTTC. The chain carries TRBV20-1 and TRBJ2-5; 7 nucleotides line up with TRBD1. CDR3 length: 13 residues. With V trimmed by 2 bases and J by 7 bases, 7 bases remained unmatched. Germline V lookup: CDR1 DFQATT, CDR2 SNEGSKA (reference sequence).